This T cell receptor (beta chain) was captured by sequencing in a study of blood T cell repertoires in COVID-19. About the study: PBMCs, B-cell-depleted T cells, or T cells provided the cDNA or gDNA that made up the material.

This CDR3 spans 19 amino acids. Original methodology: Reference gene primer amplification gave estimated nucleated cell counts. This table comes from immunoSEQ multiplex PCR, and its TCRdb copy is limited to in-frame clones, with some not included. Clone size and V and J calls were adopted from that table, with D and trimming inferred from the DNA. The table records more than 60,000 clones, 70% to 90% of them present only once. V gene TRBV21-1 combines with J gene TRBJ2-3; TRBD1, the table's D call, lacks a check against the DNA. TRBV21-1 counts as a pseudogene. The sequencing input was peripheral blood. The source is an older man with COVID-19, enrolled during active disease. The CDR3 loop is CASSKAFLHRASSTDTQYF. DNA of the CDR3: TGTGCCAGCAGCAAAGCGTTCCTCCACAGGGCCTCTAGCACAGATACGCAGTATTTT.